This T cell receptor (beta chain) came from a study of blood T cell repertoires in COVID-19. Study context: The cDNA or gDNA used as material had been derived from T cells, B-cell-depleted T cells, or PBMCs.

The CDR3 is made up of 16 amino acids. CDR1 and CDR2 from the germline V gene are MNHEY and SMNVEV (reference sequence). Losses at the gene ends were 0 bases for V and 4 bases for J; bases not matched to a gene: 6. Here immunoSEQ multiplex PCR was the method, and the copy in TCRdb shows in-frame clones only, minus some. The top ten clones hold 3% of a sample with 270,000 or so clones, roughly 85% of them seen once. This chain uses TRBV27 with TRBJ1-1; TRBD1 matches at 9 bases. This clonotype was sampled from a woman in her twenties or thirties with active or convalescent COVID-19. The sample consisted of peripheral blood. CDR3 coding DNA: TGTGCCAGCAGTTTATCTAGGACAGGGGTGAGCACTGAAGCTTTCTTT. Its protein is CASSLSRTGVSTEAFF.